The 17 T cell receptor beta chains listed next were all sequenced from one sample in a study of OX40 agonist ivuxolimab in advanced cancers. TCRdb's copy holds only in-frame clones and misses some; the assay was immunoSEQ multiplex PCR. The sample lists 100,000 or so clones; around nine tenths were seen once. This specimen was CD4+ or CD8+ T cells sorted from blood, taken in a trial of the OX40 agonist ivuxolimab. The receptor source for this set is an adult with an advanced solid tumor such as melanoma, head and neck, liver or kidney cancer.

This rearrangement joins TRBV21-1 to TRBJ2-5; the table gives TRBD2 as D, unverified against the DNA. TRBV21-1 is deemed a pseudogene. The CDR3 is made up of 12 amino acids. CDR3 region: CARRPSAETQYF. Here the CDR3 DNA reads TGTGCCAGACGCCCAAGCGCCGAGACCCAGTACTTC.

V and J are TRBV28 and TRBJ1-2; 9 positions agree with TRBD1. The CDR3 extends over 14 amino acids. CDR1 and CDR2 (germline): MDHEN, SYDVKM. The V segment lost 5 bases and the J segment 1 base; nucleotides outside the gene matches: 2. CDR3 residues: CASSTGQGNYGYTF. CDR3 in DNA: TGTGCCAGCAGTACGGGACAGGGTAACTATGGCTACACCTTC.

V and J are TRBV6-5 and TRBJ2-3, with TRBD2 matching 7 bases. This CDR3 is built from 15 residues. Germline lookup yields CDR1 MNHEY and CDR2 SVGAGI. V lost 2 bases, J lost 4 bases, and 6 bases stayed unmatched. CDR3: CASSYGREPPDTQYF. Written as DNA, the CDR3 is TGTGCCAGCAGTTACGGGAGGGAGCCCCCAGATACGCAGTATTTT.

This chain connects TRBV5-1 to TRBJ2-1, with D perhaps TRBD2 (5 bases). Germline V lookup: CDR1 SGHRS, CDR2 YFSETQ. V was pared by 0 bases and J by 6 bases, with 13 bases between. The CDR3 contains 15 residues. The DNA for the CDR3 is TGCGCCAGCAGCTTGGGGTCTAGCCTTTCCAATGAGCAGTTCTTC. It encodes CASSLGSSLSNEQFF.

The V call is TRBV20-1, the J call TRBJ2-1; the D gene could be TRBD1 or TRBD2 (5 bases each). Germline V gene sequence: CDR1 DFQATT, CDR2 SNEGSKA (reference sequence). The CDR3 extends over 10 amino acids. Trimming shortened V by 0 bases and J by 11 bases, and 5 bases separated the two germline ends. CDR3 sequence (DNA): TGCAGTGCTAGAGAGGGACAGCAGTTCTTC. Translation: CSAREGQQFF.

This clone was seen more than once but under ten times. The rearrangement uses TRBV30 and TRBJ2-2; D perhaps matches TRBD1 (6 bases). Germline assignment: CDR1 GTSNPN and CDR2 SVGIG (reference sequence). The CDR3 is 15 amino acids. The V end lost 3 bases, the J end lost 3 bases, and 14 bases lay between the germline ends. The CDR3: CAWRGTGRDTGELFF. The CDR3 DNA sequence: TGTGCCTGGAGAGGAACAGGGCGGGACACCGGGGAGCTGTTTTTT.

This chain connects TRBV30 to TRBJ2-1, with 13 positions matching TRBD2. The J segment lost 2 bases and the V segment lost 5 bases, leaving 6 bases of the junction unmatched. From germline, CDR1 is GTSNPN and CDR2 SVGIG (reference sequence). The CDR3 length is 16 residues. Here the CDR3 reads CAWALGLAGAYNEQFF. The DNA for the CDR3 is TGTGCCTGGGCCCTCGGACTAGCGGGGGCCTACAATGAGCAGTTCTTC. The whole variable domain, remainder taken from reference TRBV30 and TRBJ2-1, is SQTIHQWPATLVQPVGSPLSLECTVEGTSNPNLYWYRQAAGRGLQLLFYSVGIGQISSEVPQNLSASRPQDRQFILSSKKLLLSDSGFYLCAWALGLAGAYNEQFFGPGTRLTVL.

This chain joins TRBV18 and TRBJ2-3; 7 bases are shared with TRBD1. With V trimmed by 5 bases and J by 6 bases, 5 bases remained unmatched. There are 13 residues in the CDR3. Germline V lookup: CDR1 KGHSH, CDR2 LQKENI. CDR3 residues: CASSSTGYDTQYF. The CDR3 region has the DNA TGTGCCAGCTCATCGACAGGGTACGATACGCAGTATTTT. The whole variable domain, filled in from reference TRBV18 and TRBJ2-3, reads NAGVMQNPRHLVRRRGQEARLRCSPMKGHSHVYWYRQLPEEGLKFMVYLQKENIIDESGMPKERFSAEFPKEGPSILRIQQVVRGDSAAYFCASSSTGYDTQYFGPGTRLTVL.

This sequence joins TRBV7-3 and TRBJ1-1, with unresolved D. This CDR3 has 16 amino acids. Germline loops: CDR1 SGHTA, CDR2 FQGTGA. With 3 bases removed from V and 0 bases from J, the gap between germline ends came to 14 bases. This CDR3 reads CASSFLGPVVNTEAFF. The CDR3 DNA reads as TGTGCCAGCAGCTTTCTCGGCCCCGTAGTGAACACTGAAGCTTTCTTT.

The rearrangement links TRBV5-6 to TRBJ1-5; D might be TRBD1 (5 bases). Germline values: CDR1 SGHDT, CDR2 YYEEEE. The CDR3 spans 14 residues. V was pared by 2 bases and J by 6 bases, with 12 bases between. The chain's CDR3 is CASSFQGISQPQHF. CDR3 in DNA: TGTGCCAGCAGCTTTCAGGGTATCAGTCAGCCCCAGCATTTT.

CDR3 bases: TGTGCCAGCAGGTTGGGACACAAAAACACCGGGGAGCTGTTTTTT. This codes for CASRLGHKNTGELFF. The rearrangement uses TRBV11-1 and TRBJ2-2, with a possible D match to TRBD1 (6 bases). Germline assignment: CDR1 SGHAT and CDR2 FQDESV (reference sequence). The CDR3 loop spans 15 amino acids. Trimming left V 6 bases short and J 2 bases short, with 13 bases between.

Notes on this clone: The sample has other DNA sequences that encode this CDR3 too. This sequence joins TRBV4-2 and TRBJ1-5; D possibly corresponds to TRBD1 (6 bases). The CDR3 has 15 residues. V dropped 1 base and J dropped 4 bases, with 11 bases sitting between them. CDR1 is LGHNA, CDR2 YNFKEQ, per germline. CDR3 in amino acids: CASSQGQGSNQPQHF. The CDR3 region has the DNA TGTGCCAGCAGCCAAGGGCAGGGGTCGAATCAGCCCCAGCATTTT.

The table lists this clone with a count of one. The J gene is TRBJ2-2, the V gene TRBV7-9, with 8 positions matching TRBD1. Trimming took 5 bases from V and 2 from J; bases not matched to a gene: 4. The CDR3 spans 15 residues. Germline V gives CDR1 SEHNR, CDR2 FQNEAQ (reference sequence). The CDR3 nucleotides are TGTGCCAGCAGCCCGACAGGGGTCAACACCGGGGAGCTGTTTTTT. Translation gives CASSPTGVNTGELFF.

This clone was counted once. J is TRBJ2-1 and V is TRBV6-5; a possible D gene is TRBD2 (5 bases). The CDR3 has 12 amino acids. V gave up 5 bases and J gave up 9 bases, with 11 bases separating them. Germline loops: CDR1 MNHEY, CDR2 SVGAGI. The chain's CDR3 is CASSASWGEQFF. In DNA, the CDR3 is TGTGCCAGCAGTGCTAGCTGGGGTGAGCAGTTCTTC.

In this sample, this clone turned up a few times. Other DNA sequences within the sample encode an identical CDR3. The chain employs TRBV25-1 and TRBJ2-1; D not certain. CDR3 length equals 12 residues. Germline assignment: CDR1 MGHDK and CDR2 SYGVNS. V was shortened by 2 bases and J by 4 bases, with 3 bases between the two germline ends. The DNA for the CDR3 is TGTGCCAGCAGTGAACAATACAATGAGCAGTTCTTC. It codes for CASSEQYNEQFF. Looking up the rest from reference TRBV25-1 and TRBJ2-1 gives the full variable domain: EADIYQTPRYLVIGTGKKITLECSQTMGHDKMYWYQQDPGMELHLIHYSYGVNSTEKGDLSSESTVSRIRTEHFPLTLESARPSHTSQYLCASSEQYNEQFFGPGTRLTVL.

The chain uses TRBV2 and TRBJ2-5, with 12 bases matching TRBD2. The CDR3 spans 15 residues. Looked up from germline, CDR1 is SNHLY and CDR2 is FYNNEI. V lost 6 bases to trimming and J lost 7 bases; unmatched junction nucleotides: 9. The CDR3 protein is CASSTGLAGFSTQYF. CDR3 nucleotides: TGTGCCAGCAGCACGGGACTAGCGGGTTTTTCGACCCAGTACTTC.

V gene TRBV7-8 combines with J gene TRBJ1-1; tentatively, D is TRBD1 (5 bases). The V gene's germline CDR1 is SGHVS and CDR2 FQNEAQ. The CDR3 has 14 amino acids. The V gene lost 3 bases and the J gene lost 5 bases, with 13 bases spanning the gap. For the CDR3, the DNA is TGTGCCAGCAGCTTGGTGCAGGGTGGGACTGAAGCTTTCTTT. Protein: CASSLVQGGTEAFF.